This TCR beta chain was recorded in a study of shared clonotypes between healthy human individuals. The CDR3 loop spans 16 amino acids. With V trimmed by 5 bases and J by 2 bases, 11 bases remained unmatched. Per germline, CDR1 MNHEY and CDR2 SMNVEV (reference sequence). With respect to this clone: Its cognate antigen is unknown.

Profiling relied on immunoSEQ multiplex PCR, and the TCRdb table lists in-frame clones only, not all of them. Of around 1.9 million clones listed, 85% to 95% are singletons. Naive CD8 isolation took CD45RO-negative cells positively selected for CCR7 and excluded terminally differentiated effector memory CD45RA+ cells. Regarding the study as a whole: Sharing across four donors was highest in naive CD4 (roughly 5%) and lowest in memory CD8 (about 0.4%). The expectation was that sequencing depth would affect clonotype sharing among donors. The rarefaction results pointed to incomplete sorted-subset sequencing despite large depth.

V gene TRBV27 combines with J gene TRBJ2-5, with 7 positions matching TRBD2. Sample: naive CD8+ T cells from PBMCs. The receptor's source is a man aged 18-30 years in good health. Some clones in this sample may be carry-over from other donors' samples. The CDR3 coding sequence is TGTGCCAGCAGTGCATCCGGGAGGCCGCCGCAAGAGACCCAGTACTTC. Its protein is CASSASGRPPQETQYF.